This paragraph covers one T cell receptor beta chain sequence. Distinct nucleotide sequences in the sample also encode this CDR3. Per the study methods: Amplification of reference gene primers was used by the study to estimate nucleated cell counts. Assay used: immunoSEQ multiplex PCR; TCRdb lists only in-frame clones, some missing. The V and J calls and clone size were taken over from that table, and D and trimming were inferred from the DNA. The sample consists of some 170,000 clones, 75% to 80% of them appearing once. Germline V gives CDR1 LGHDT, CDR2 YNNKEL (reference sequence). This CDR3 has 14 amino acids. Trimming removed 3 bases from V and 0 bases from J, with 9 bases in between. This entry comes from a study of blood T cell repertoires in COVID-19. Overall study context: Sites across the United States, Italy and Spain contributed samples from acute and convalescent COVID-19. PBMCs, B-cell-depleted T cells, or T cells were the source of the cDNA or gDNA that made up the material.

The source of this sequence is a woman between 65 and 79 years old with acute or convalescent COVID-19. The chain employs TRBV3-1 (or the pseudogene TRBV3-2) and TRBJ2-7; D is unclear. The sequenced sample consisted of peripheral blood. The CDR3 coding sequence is TGTGCCAGCAGCCATTCTACGGGCTCCTACGAGCAGTACTTC. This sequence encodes CASSHSTGSYEQYF.